Below, 6 T cell receptor beta chains from the same sample are listed, as sequenced in a study of blood T cell repertoires in COVID-19. Using immunoSEQ multiplex PCR, the repertoire was profiled, and TCRdb retains in-frame clones only, with some absent. The sample contains about 230,000 clones, less than 85% of which appear only once. Sequenced input: peripheral blood. All receptors derive from a woman aged 70-85 years with active or convalescent COVID-19.

V is TRBV6-6 and J is TRBJ2-1; a weak D match, TRBD1 (6 bases). The CDR3 is made up of 16 amino acids. Germline V lookup: CDR1 MNHNY, CDR2 SVGAGI (reference sequence). V was cut by 0 bases and J by 7 bases, with 16 bases left in between. CDR3 amino acids: CASSYSQGSTGNEQFF. The CDR3 nucleotides read TGTGCCAGCAGTTACTCGCAGGGAAGTACAGGGAATGAGCAGTTCTTC.

The chain is built from TRBV3-1 (or the pseudogene TRBV3-2) and TRBJ2-1, with 8 nucleotides matching TRBD1. The V and J ends lost 6 bases and 9 bases, in that order; junction bases with no gene match: 10. Germline values: CDR1 LGHDT, CDR2 YNNKEL (reference sequence). The CDR3 runs 14 residues. The CDR3 DNA reads as TGTGCCAGCAGGCAGGGACAGGTGAGGGGTGAGCAGTTCTTC. The encoded protein is CASRQGQVRGEQFF.

In this sample, this clone turned up once. The chain has TRBV28 and TRBJ2-5; possibly TRBD2 for D (6 bases). The germline V gene has CDR1 MDHEN and CDR2 SYDVKM. The CDR3 totals 15 residues. The germline V and J ends were trimmed by 6 bases and 0 bases, with 14 bases remaining between them. The CDR3, as DNA: TGTGCCAGCAGCCCCTCGCGGGGTTACCAAGAGACCCAGTACTTC. Translated, it gives CASSPSRGYQETQYF.

The chain recombines TRBV2 with TRBJ2-7; possible D gene TRBD1, 5 bases. Germline lookup yields CDR1 SNHLY and CDR2 FYNNEI. V dropped 7 bases and J dropped 7 bases, with 20 bases sitting between them. The CDR3 is made up of 14 amino acids. The CDR3 spells CASTPDSALLEQYF. The CDR3 nucleotides read TGTGCCAGCACCCCCGACAGTGCCCTCCTGGAGCAGTACTTC. The variable domain in full, with the rest retrieved from reference TRBV2 and TRBJ2-7, is EPEVTQTPSHQVTQMGQEVILRCVPISNHLYFYWYRQILGQKVEFLVSFYNNEISEKSEIFDDQFSVERPDGSNFTLKIRSTKLEDSAMYFCASTPDSALLEQYFGPGTRLTVT.

The chain employs TRBV7-8 and TRBJ2-7; 7 positions match TRBD2. The germline V gene encodes CDR1 SGHVS and CDR2 FQNEAQ. The CDR3 is 17 residues long. After removal of 5 bases from V and 6 bases from J, the junction contained 19 bases not matched to a gene. Written as DNA, the CDR3 is TGTGCCAGCAGCCCCCGAGGGCGGGGGACGGGTCCCTCCGAGCAGTACTTC. It encodes CASSPRGRGTGPSEQYF. Variable domain in full (rest from reference TRBV7-8 and TRBJ2-7): GAGVSQSPRYKVAKRGQDVALRCDPISGHVSLFWYQQALGQGPEFLTYFQNEAQLDKSGLPSDRFFAERPEGSVSTLKIQRTQQEDSAVYLCASSPRGRGTGPSEQYFGPGTRLTVT.

The CDR3 spells CASSEVLGQGTGELFF. As DNA, the CDR3 is TGTGCCAGCAGTGAAGTGCTCGGACAGGGCACCGGGGAGCTGTTTTTT. The chain has TRBV7-7 and TRBJ2-2; TRBD1 matches 8 bases. V trimming: 6 bases; J trimming: 4 bases; junction bases outside the gene matches: 10. The V gene's germline CDR1 is SSHAT and CDR2 FNYEAQ (reference sequence). CDR3 size: 16 residues.